The clone carrying this TCR beta chain was counted only a few times. The antigen is not known. CDR1 and CDR2 (germline): MNHEY, SMNVEV (reference sequence). There are 14 residues in the CDR3. V was clipped by 8 bases and J by 4 bases, with 17 bases between them. Time point meaning: newly diagnosed GD, antithyroid drugs for less than 3 months. PBMC RNA was the source of the TCR library. A roughly 8.6-milliliter sample of peripheral blood was drawn into EDTA tubes. HTBI primers from iRepertoire and Arm-PCR of CDR3 regions yielded the TCR beta libraries. TCRdb re-called the multiplex PCR reads through MiXCR, storing one row per CDR3 protein. The data contain 450,000 to 600,000 distinct CDR3 sequences, about 13% of them singletons. This record comes from a study of regulatory T cells in long-lasting Graves disease. The study, taken as a whole, reports: Repertoires from persistent disease leaned toward TRBV28, TRBJ1-2 and TRBJ2-5.

The same data also contributed to another study, on T cells in Graves' hyperthyroidism and ophthalmopathy. In that study: With the HTBI primer set, the TCR CDR3 went through a first round of RT-PCR.

The chain employs TRBV27 and TRBJ1-2; tentatively, D is TRBD1 (5 bases). The material was peripheral blood mononuclear cells (PBMCs), obtained at new diagnosis, from a patient treated with antithyroid drugs. This receptor was obtained from a man between 25 and 39 years old with Graves disease. The CDR3 DNA reads as TGTGCCAGCGCTGACATCCTCGGGGGCTATGGCTACACCTTC. It specifies CASADILGGYGYTF.